This T cell receptor beta chain was recorded in a study of cytomegalovirus exposure and HLA in healthy donors. Study background: The 90 to 150 validation repertoires, a later analysis reported, used the same platform as the 666 first-cohort repertoires. General observations from the study: Cytomegalovirus-associated TCR beta chains were listed, numbering 150 to 200. Diagnosis of cytomegalovirus status made by the classifier reportedly showed high specificity and sensitivity.

About this clone: The antigen is unknown.

The CDR3 totals 14 residues. The trim removed 5 bases at V and 4 bases at J, leaving 8 bases unmatched. Germline CDR1 GTSNPN, CDR2 SVGIG (reference sequence). Profiled with immunoSEQ multiplex PCR; TCRdb holds only in-frame clones, not every one. The sample lists about 130,000 clones, nearly 90% occurring once. The sequence derives from a woman aged 18 to 35 in good health and CMV-seropositive. The sequenced sample consisted of PBMCs. V and J are TRBV30 and TRBJ2-7; 10 nucleotides align to TRBD1. This CDR3 is CAWDTTGGTYEQYF. Written as DNA, the CDR3 is TGTGCCTGGGACACGACAGGGGGCACGTACGAGCAGTACTTC.